This section outlines one T cell receptor (beta chain) sequence together with its context. This clonotype was seen a few times. This clone's antigen is unknown. Per-base qualities were not stored, and no clone one base away is much larger. Sample treatment or condition, as interpreted from the label and publication: live attenuated yellow fever vaccine strain. At each blood-draw timepoint, two biological replicates of bulk PBMCs were obtained. A standard Ficoll-Paque protocol was used to isolate PBMCs from peripheral blood. TriZol was used to extract RNA from bulk PBMCs, from CD4 and CD8 fractions, and from dextramer-positive and dextramer-negative fractions. TCR cDNA was synthesized by 5'RACE template switching, through which a universal primer site and unique molecular identifiers were introduced. Priming for cDNA synthesis came from both the TCR alpha and TCR beta constant segments. Two PCR steps were used to amplify libraries, with sample barcodes and sequencing adapters being added in the second step. Libraries were sequenced on Illumina HiSeq 2500 (2x100 bp) or NovaSeq (2x150 bp). On the study's bioinformatics: MIGEC was used to demultiplex reads and collapse the reads into UMI consensus sequences, and MiXCR was used for V(D)J alignment. Using edgeR on replicate PBMC samples, clonotypes were called vaccine-responding if FDR was below 0.01 and the log2 fold change was above 5 up to day 15. Each bulk clonotype was labeled CD4 or CD8 based on which sequenced repertoire, CD4 or CD8, contained the clonotype at higher abundance. Using fastp at Q25 and MiXCR, TCRdb reprocessed the public reads and kept productive beta chains. When rows share a CDR3 protein, they turn into one entry using the most common DNA and genes. V and J calls and clone size were set by TCRdb, not the authors. The sample table contains around 600,000 distinct CDR3 sequences; only one count was recorded for approximately 13% of them. Clones ranked in the top ten supply around 14% of the sample.

The data originate from a study of T cells after yellow fever vaccination (dated by TCRdb to between 2018 and 2021). Study-wide context: Libraries from fractions with low cell numbers were prepared with the SMART-Seq v4 Ultra Low Input RNA kit. Bulk PBMC replicates and cell subsets were isolated from blood drawn at multiple timepoints before and after both primary and secondary immunization. Two healthy male donors, one aged 18 to 30 and one aged 30 to 40 years, were included in the cohort. Bulk TCR alpha and beta repertoires were sequenced longitudinally to track T-cell clones before and after primary and booster YFV17D yellow fever vaccination.

Trimming removed 6 bases from V and 3 bases from J; the gene matches leave 2 bases unexplained. From the cysteine through the phenylalanine, the CDR3 covers 14 amino acids. Only the CDR3 portion is preserved as DNA: 42 bases, with reading frame beginning at the first base. Sequences SEHNR (CDR1) and FQNEAQ (CDR2) are obtained from the germline V gene (reference sequence). What the research found in general, with its limitations: A small fraction of clonotypes showed up in both the CD4 and CD8 compartments, probably as a result of convergent recombination. The study included only two donors, which limits how far the findings can be generalized. After the booster, most of the clones that had expanded following primary vaccination were detected again (approximately 95% of CD4 and roughly nine tenths of CD8), which suggests that memory was broadly maintained. Compared with the primary T-cell response, the secondary T-cell response was weaker but faster, peaking on day 5 rather than day 15. FACS-sorted repertoires could contain abundant contaminating clonotypes from the bulk population, so computational filtering was required.

Here the sequenced sample was PBMCs, taken on the day of the yellow fever booster vaccination. The chain joins TRBV7-9 to TRBJ1-6, with 7 middle bases fitting TRBD1. This TCR derives from a man aged 25 to 40 who received the YFV17D yellow fever vaccine. The CDR3 region: CASSWDSYNSPLHF. The DNA sequence is TGTGCCAGCAGTTGGGACAGCTATAATTCACCCCTCCACTTT. The CDR3, completed at both ends by the reference TRBV7-9 and TRBJ1-6 genes, gives the full variable domain DTGVSQNPRHKITKRGQNVTFRCDPISEHNRLYWYRQTLGQGPEFLTYFQNEAQLEKSRLLSDRFSAERPKGSFSTLEIQRTEQGDSAMYLCASSWDSYNSPLHFGNGTRLTVT.